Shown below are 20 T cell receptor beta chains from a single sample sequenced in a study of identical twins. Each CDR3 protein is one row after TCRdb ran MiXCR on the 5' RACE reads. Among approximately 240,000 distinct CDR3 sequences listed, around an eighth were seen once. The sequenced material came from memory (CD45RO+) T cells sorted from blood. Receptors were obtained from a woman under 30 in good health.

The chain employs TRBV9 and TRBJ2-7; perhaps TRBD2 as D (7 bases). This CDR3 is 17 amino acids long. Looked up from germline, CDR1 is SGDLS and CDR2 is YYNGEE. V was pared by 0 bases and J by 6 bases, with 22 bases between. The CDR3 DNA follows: TGTGCCAGCAGCGTAGGGGTCGGGGGGCGACCAAGTGGCGAGCAGTACTTC. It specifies CASSVGVGGRPSGEQYF.

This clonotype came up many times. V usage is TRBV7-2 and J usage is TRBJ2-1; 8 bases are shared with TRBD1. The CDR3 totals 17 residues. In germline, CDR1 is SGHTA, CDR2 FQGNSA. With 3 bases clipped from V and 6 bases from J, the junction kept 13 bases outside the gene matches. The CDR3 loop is CASSFRPTGEVFNEQFF. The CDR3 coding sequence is TGTGCCAGCAGCTTCCGCCCGACAGGGGAGGTTTTCAATGAGCAGTTCTTC. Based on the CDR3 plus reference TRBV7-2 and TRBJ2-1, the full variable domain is GAGVSQSPSNKVTEKGKDVELRCDPISGHTALYWYRQSLGQGLEFLIYFQGNSAPDKSGLPSDRFSAERTGGSVSTLTIQRTQQEDSAVYLCASSFRPTGEVFNEQFFGPGTRLTVL.

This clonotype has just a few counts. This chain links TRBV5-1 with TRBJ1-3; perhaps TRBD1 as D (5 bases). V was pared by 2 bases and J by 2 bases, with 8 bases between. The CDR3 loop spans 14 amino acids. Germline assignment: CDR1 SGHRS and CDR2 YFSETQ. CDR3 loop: CASSLPGPGNTIYF. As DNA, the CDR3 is TGCGCCAGCAGCTTACCGGGACCTGGAAACACCATATATTTT. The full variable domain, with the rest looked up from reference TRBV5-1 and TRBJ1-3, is KAGVTQTPRYLIKTRGQQVTLSCSPISGHRSVSWYQQTPGQGLQFLFEYFSETQRNKGNFPGRFSGRQFSNSRSEMNVSTLELGDSALYLCASSLPGPGNTIYFGEGSWLTVV.

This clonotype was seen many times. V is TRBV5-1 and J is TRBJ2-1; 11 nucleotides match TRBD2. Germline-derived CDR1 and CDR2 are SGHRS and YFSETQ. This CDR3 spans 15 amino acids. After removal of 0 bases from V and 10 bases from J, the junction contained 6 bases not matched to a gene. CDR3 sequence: CASSLEPLAGDEQFF. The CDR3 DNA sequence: TGCGCCAGCAGCTTGGAACCACTAGCGGGGGACGAGCAGTTCTTC.

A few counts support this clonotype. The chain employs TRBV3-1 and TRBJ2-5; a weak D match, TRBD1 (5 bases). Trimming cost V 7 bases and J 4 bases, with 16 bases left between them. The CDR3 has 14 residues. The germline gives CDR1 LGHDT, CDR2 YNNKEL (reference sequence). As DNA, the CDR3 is TGTGCCAGCACCCCTACAGGAAGTGGAGAGACCCAGTACTTC. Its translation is CASTPTGSGETQYF.

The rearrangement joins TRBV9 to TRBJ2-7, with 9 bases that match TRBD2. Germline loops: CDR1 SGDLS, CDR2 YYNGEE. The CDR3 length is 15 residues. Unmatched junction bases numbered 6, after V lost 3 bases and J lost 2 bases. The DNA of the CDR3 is TGTGCCAGCAGCGCAGGAGGACTAGCGACCTACGAGCAGTACTTC. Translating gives CASSAGGLATYEQYF.

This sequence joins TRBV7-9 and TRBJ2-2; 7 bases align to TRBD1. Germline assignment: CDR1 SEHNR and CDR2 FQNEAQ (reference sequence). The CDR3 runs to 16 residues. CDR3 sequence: CAQQASRDRFTGELFF. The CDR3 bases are TGTGCACAGCAAGCGTCGAGGGACAGATTCACCGGGGAGCTGTTTTTT.

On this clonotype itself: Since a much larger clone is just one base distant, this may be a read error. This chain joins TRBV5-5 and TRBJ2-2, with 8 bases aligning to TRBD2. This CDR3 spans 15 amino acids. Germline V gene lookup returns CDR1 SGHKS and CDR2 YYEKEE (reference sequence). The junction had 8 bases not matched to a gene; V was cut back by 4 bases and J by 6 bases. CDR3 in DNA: TGTGCCAGCAGCCCGGGACTAGTAGGCTCCGGGGAGCTGTTTTTT. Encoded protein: CASSPGLVGSGELFF.

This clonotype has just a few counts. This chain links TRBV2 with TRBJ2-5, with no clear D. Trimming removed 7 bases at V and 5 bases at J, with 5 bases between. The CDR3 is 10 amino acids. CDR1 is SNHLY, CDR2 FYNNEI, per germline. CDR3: CASKDETQYF. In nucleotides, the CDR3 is TGTGCCAGCAAGGATGAGACCCAGTACTTC. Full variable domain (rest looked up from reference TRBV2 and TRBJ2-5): EPEVTQTPSHQVTQMGQEVILRCVPISNHLYFYWYRQILGQKVEFLVSFYNNEISEKSEIFDDQFSVERPDGSNFTLKIRSTKLEDSAMYFCASKDETQYFGPGTRLLVL.

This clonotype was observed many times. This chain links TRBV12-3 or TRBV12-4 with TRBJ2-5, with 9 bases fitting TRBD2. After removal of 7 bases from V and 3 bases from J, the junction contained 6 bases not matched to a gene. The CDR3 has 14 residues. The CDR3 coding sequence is TGTGCCAGCAAGGATAGCGGGGGAAAAGAGACCCAGTACTTC. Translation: CASKDSGGKETQYF.

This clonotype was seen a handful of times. This chain's CDR3 is CAISKGLARDEQYF. In DNA, the CDR3 is TGTGCCATCAGTAAGGGACTAGCTCGCGACGAGCAGTACTTC. The chain is built from TRBV10-3 and TRBJ2-7; 9 bases fit TRBD2. This CDR3 has 14 amino acids. From germline, CDR1 is ENHRY and CDR2 SYGVKD. The V gene end was trimmed by 5 bases and the J gene end by 5 bases; junction bases not matched to a gene: 7.

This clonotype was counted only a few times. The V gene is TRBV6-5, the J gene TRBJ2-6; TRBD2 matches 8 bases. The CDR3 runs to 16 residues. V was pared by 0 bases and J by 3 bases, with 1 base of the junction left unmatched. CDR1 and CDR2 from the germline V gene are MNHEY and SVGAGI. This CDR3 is CASSYSGTSGANVLTF. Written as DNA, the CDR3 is TGTGCCAGCAGTTACTCCGGGACTAGTGGGGCCAACGTCCTGACTTTC.

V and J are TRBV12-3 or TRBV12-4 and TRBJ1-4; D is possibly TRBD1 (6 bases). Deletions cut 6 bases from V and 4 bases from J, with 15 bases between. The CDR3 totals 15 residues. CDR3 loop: CASRPTGALNEKLFF. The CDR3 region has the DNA TGTGCCAGCAGGCCCACGGGGGCGCTTAATGAAAAACTGTTTTTT.

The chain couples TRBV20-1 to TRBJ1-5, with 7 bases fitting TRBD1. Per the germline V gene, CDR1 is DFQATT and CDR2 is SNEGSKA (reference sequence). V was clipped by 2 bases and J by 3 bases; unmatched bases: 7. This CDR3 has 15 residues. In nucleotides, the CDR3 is TGCAGTGCTAGACCTGGACAGGCAGACAATCAGCCCCAGCATTTT. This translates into CSARPGQADNQPQHF.

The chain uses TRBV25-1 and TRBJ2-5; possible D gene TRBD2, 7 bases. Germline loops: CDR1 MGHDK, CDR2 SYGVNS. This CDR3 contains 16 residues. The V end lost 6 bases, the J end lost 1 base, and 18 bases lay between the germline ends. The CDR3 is CASSPLVGGAQETQYF. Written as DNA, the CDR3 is TGTGCCAGCAGCCCCCTCGTTGGGGGGGCCCAAGAGACCCAGTACTTC.

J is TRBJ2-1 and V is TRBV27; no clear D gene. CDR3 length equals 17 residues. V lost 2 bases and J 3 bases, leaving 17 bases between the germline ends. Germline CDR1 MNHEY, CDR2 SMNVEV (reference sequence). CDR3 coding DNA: TGTGCCAGCAGTTTACAGACCCCGGGCGTCCTCTACAATGAGCAGTTCTTC. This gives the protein CASSLQTPGVLYNEQFF.

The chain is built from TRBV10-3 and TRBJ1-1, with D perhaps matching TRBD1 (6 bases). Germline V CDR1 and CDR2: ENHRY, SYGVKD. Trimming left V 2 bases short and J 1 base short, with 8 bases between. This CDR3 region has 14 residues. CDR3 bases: TGTGCCATCAGTGAGCGGACAGCGAACACTGAAGCTTTCTTT. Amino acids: CAISERTANTEAFF.

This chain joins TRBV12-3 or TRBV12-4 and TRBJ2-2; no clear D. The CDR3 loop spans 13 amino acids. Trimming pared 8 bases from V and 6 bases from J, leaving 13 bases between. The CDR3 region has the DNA TGTGCCAGCCGACTCCAGAGTGCCGGGGAGCTGTTTTTT. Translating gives CASRLQSAGELFF.

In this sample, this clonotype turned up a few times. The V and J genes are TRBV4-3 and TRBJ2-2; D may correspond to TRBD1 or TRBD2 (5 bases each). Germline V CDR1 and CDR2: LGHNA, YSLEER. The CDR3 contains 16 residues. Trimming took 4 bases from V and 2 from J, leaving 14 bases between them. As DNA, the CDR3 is TGCGCCAGCAGCCTTGGTGGGGGTGTAAACACCGGGGAGCTGTTTTTT. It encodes CASSLGGGVNTGELFF.

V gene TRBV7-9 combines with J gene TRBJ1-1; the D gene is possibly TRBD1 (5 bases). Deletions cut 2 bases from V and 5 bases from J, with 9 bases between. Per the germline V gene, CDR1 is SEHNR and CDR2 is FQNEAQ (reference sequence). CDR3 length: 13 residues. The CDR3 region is CASSLPGDTEAFF. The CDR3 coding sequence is TGTGCCAGCAGCTTACCGGGGGATACTGAAGCTTTCTTT.